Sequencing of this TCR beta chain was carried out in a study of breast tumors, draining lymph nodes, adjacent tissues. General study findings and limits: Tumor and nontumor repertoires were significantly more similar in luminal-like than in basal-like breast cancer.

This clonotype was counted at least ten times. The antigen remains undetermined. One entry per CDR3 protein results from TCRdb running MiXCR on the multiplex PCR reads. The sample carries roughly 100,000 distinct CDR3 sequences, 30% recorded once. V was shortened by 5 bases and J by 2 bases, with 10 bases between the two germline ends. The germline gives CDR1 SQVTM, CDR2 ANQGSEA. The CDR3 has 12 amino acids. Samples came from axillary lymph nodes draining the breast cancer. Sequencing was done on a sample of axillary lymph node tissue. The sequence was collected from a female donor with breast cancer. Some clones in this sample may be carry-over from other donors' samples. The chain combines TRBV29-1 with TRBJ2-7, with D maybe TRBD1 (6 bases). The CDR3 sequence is CSVRDNTYEQYF. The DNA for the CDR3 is TGCAGCGTTCGGGACAACACCTACGAGCAGTACTTC.